This T cell receptor beta chain was captured in a study of OX40 agonist ivuxolimab in advanced cancers. Study background: An agonistic human IgG2 monoclonal antibody against OX40 (CD134) was given. Past anti-PD-1, anti-PD-L1 or anti-CTLA-4 therapy was accepted, and 40% to 45% had received some. Study-level findings and limits: There was clonal expansion of CD4+ and CD8+ blood T cells by week 6 at 0.1 to 3.0 mg/kg.

This clone was seen a few times. The antigen remains unidentified. The study sampled blood at baseline, cycle 4 day 1, and cycle 7 day 1. Assay used: immunoSEQ multiplex PCR; TCRdb lists only in-frame clones, some missing. Here the sample spans more than 20,000 clones, about 85% being singletons. This specimen was CD4+ or CD8+ T cells sorted from blood, taken in a trial of the OX40 agonist ivuxolimab. The TCR sequence derives from an adult with an advanced solid tumor such as melanoma, head and neck, liver or kidney cancer.

CDR3 protein: CASSLQGGVEPQHF. In DNA, the CDR3 is TGTGCCAGCAGCTTACAAGGGGGCGTGGAGCCCCAGCATTTT. This chain connects TRBV7-2 to TRBJ1-5; 7 nucleotides align to TRBD1. CDR1 is SGHTA, CDR2 FQGNSA, per germline. V lost 2 bases, J lost 8 bases, and 6 bases stayed unmatched. There are 14 residues in the CDR3.